The clone carrying this T cell receptor beta chain was recorded at least ten times. Its target is unknown. Sorting defined naive CD8 T cells as CD8+CD4-CCR7+CD45RA+. Methods described previously, with TCR primers listed, were used for bulk TCR libraries. A single record per CDR3 protein comes from TCRdb applying MiXCR to the PCR reads. The sample contains some 320,000 distinct CDR3 sequences, 20% to 25% of which appear only once. The data belong to a study of molecular identifiers for immune sequencing clone quantification. Notes on the study in general: In naive cells, under 1% of molecules belonged to clones above 20 RNA copies, against over 97% in effector cells. One cell's worth of spiked Jurkat TCR RNA was reportedly detectable among 850,000 to 1,000,000 naive cells.

Germline-derived CDR1 and CDR2 are LGHNA and YSLEER. Trimming shortened V by 0 bases and J by 6 bases, and 12 bases separated the two germline ends. The CDR3 is 14 amino acids. The clonotype originates from a human donor in good health. Some libraries in this study had Jurkat cell RNA spiked in. The sample consisted of naive CD8+ T cells from blood, with Jurkat cell RNA spiked in. Subset of the sample: FACS-sorted CD8+CD4-CCR7+CD45RA+ naive T cells. The chain recombines TRBV4-3 with TRBJ2-7; possibly TRBD1 for D (5 bases). The CDR3 region is CASSQDRQGGEQYF. CDR3 bases: TGCGCCAGCAGCCAAGATCGGCAGGGCGGCGAGCAGTACTTC.